The sequence of this TCR beta chain was determined in a study of OX40 agonist ivuxolimab in advanced cancers. Study in general: Eligibility rules accepted prior anti-PD-1, anti-PD-L1 or anti-CTLA-4 therapy, and 30% to 40% had some.

There are 15 residues in the CDR3. Germline values: CDR1 SGDLS, CDR2 YYNGEE. V was cut by 1 base and J by 3 bases, with 11 bases left in between. Libraries were prepared by immunoSEQ multiplex PCR; TCRdb keeps only in-frame clonotypes and omits some of them. The table shows over 65,000 clones, with 86% occurring only once. The chain employs TRBV9 and TRBJ1-5; D perhaps matches TRBD1 (5 bases). Sequenced material: CD4+ or CD8+ T cells sorted from blood, taken in a trial of the OX40 agonist ivuxolimab. The source is an adult with an advanced solid tumor such as melanoma, head and neck, liver or kidney cancer. CDR3 residues: CASSVSAGINQPQHF. CDR3 DNA: TGTGCCAGCAGCGTATCAGCAGGGATCAATCAGCCCCAGCATTTT.